A selection of T cell receptor beta chains follows, all from one sample in a study of graft-versus-host responses after intestinal transplantation. No cognate antigen is known for these TCRs. Assay used: immunoSEQ multiplex PCR; TCRdb lists only in-frame clones, some missing. The table has about 85,000 clones, less than 95% seen once. The sequences come from unstimulated CD8+ T cells sorted from spleen or lymph node cells, collected before transplant. The receptors come from a human donor who was the organ donor for an intestinal transplant. Each CDR3 is given with its conserved first and last residue. Fields, in order: J gene, V gene, clone size, D gene, CDR3 protein, CDR3 DNA. A D gene is named only where the DNA matches it firmly. Some rows mark clone size as missing; the rest say once, few, many or name a class of expanded clone.

j_call: TRBJ2-7; v_call: TRBV27; clone_size: few; d_call: TRBD2; cdr3_aa: CASSSRGGLYEQYF; cdr3_nt: TGTGCCAGCAGTTCGCGGGGGGGCCTCTACGAGCAGTACTTC
j_call: TRBJ2-7; v_call: TRBV13; clone_size: -; d_call: TRBD1; cdr3_aa: CASSHRGGSEQYF; cdr3_nt: TGTGCCAGCAGCCACCGAGGGGGCAGCGAGCAGTACTTC
j_call: TRBJ1-1; v_call: TRBV2; clone_size: -; d_call: -; cdr3_aa: CASSPPGGDTEAFF; cdr3_nt: TGTGCCAGCAGTCCCCCGGGGGGTGACACTGAAGCTTTCTTT
j_call: TRBJ1-2; v_call: TRBV11-2; clone_size: once; d_call: TRBD1; cdr3_aa: CASSPPDRADYGYTF; cdr3_nt: TGTGCCAGCAGCCCCCCGGACAGGGCTGACTATGGCTACACCTTC
j_call: TRBJ2-1; v_call: TRBV11-2; clone_size: -; d_call: -; cdr3_aa: CASSPRDTWGNEQFF; cdr3_nt: TGTGCCAGCAGCCCCCGGGACACATGGGGCAATGAGCAGTTCTTC
j_call: TRBJ2-7; v_call: TRBV6-5; clone_size: few; d_call: -; cdr3_aa: CASSWGTGSSYEQYF; cdr3_nt: TGTGCCAGCAGTTGGGGAACAGGAAGCTCCTACGAGCAGTACTTC
j_call: TRBJ2-1; v_call: TRBV12-5; clone_size: once; d_call: TRBD2; cdr3_aa: CASGSAWDYTFAEQFF; cdr3_nt: TGTGCTAGTGGATCTGCCTGGGACTATACCTTTGCCGAGCAGTTCTTC
j_call: TRBJ2-5; v_call: TRBV4-1; clone_size: -; d_call: TRBD1; cdr3_aa: CASSQPGTGTFRETQYF; cdr3_nt: TGCGCCAGCAGCCAGCCCGGGACAGGGACGTTCCGAGAGACCCAGTACTTC
j_call: TRBJ1-1; v_call: TRBV10-3; clone_size: few; d_call: -; cdr3_aa: CAMGTINTEAFF; cdr3_nt: TGTGCCATGGGGACAATTAACACTGAAGCTTTCTTT
j_call: TRBJ1-2; v_call: TRBV27; clone_size: -; d_call: -; cdr3_aa: CASSLSGGYQFSGNYGYTF; cdr3_nt: TGTGCCAGCAGTTTATCCGGGGGGTATCAATTCTCGGGTAACTATGGCTACACCTTC
j_call: TRBJ1-1; v_call: TRBV2; clone_size: once; d_call: TRBD1; cdr3_aa: CASSELSRDREEAEAFF; cdr3_nt: TGTGCCAGCAGTGAATTGTCCCGGGACAGGGAGGAGGCTGAAGCTTTCTTT
j_call: TRBJ2-1; v_call: TRBV19; clone_size: -; d_call: TRBD2; cdr3_aa: CASSRPPGTSGVYEQFF; cdr3_nt: TGTGCCAGTAGCCGACCTCCGGGGACTAGCGGGGTCTATGAGCAGTTCTTC
j_call: TRBJ2-2; v_call: TRBV6-5; clone_size: -; d_call: TRBD2; cdr3_aa: CASSGLADTGELFF; cdr3_nt: TGTGCCAGCAGTGGACTAGCGGACACCGGGGAGCTGTTTTTT
j_call: TRBJ2-7; v_call: TRBV27; clone_size: -; d_call: TRBD2; cdr3_aa: CASSAAGGSYEQYF; cdr3_nt: TGTGCCAGCAGTGCAGCGGGGGGCTCCTACGAGCAGTACTTC
j_call: TRBJ2-3; v_call: TRBV30; clone_size: -; d_call: -; cdr3_aa: CASLGGTTQYF; cdr3_nt: TGTGCCTCCCTCGGCGGGACTACGCAGTATTTT
j_call: TRBJ1-3; v_call: TRBV7-9; clone_size: few; d_call: TRBD1; cdr3_aa: CASSPRQGSGNTIYF; cdr3_nt: TGTGCCAGCAGCCCGAGACAGGGCTCTGGAAACACCATATATTTT